This T cell receptor beta chain was documented in a study of cytomegalovirus exposure and HLA in healthy donors. Method: immunoSEQ multiplex PCR; TCRdb's copy keeps in-frame clones and lacks some. The sample lists 90,000 or so clones; about 85% were seen once. Germline CDR1 is SGHTA and CDR2 is FQGNSA. The CDR3 spans 13 residues. V lost 5 bases to trimming and J lost 7 bases; unmatched junction nucleotides: 5. The chain has TRBV7-2 and TRBJ1-5, with TRBD1 matching over 7 bases. The clonotype comes from a man between 18 and 29 years old in good health and CMV-seropositive. Sample: PBMCs. The CDR3 reads CASSTDRDQPQHF. Written as DNA, the CDR3 is TGTGCCAGCAGCACCGACAGGGACCAGCCCCAGCATTTT.